The entry below describes one T cell receptor (beta chain). Its matching antigen is unknown. This sample was taken from a study of shared clonotypes between healthy human individuals. Across the study: Per donor, three plates held CD4 naive cells, three held CD4 memory, two held CD8 naive and one held CD8 memory.

Repertoires were generated with immunoSEQ multiplex PCR, while TCRdb's copy carries only in-frame clones and drops some. The sample yields roughly 680,000 clones, roughly 72% seen once. Study outcomes and limitations: In the sorted subsets, rarefaction showed sequencing was incomplete despite large depth. Richness estimates generally favored naive over memory subsets.

Sequencing input: memory CD4+ T cells sorted from blood. Subset meaning: CD45RA-negative fraction. The receptor was derived from a woman in her 30s in good health.

CDR3: CASSIGGTYEQYF. For the CDR3, the DNA is TGTGCCAGTAGTATAGGCGGGACCTACGAGCAGTACTTC. The V and J genes are TRBV19 and TRBJ2-7; possible D gene TRBD2, 6 bases. The V end was cut by 1 base, the J end by 2 bases, with 6 bases between. Germline loops: CDR1 LNHDA, CDR2 SQIVND (reference sequence). The CDR3 is 13 amino acids. Together with reference TRBV19 and TRBJ2-7, the CDR3 gives the full variable domain: DGGITQSPKYLFRKEGQNVTLSCEQNLNHDAMYWYRQDPGQGLRLIYYSQIVNDFQKGDIAEGYSVSREKKESFPLTVTSAQKNPTAFYLCASSIGGTYEQYFGPGTRLTVT.